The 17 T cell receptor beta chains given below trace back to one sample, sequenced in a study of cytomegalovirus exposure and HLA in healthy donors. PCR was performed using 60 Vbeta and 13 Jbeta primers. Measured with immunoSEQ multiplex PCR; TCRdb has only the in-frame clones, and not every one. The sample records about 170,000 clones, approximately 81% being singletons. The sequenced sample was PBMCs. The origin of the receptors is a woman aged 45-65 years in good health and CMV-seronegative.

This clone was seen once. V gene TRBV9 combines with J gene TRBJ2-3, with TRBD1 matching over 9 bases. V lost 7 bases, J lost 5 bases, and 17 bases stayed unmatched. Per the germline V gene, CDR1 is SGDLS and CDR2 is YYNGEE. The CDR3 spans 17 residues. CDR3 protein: CASGRGGGTGWQDTQYF. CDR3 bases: TGTGCCAGCGGGAGGGGAGGGGGGACAGGGTGGCAAGATACGCAGTATTTT.

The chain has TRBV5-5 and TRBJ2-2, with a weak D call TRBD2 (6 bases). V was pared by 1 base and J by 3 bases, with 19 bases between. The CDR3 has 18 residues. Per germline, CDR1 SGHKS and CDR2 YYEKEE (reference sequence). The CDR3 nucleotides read TGTGCCAGCAGCTTGAGGTTGGTGGGTAGCGGTGACACCGGGGAGCTGTTTTTT. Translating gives CASSLRLVGSGDTGELFF. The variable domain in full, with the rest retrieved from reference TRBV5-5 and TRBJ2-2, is DAGVTQSPTHLIKTRGQQVTLRCSPISGHKSVSWYQQVLGQGPQFIFQYYEKEERGRGNFPDRFSARQFPNYSSELNVNALLLGDSALYLCASSLRLVGSGDTGELFFGEGSRLTVL.

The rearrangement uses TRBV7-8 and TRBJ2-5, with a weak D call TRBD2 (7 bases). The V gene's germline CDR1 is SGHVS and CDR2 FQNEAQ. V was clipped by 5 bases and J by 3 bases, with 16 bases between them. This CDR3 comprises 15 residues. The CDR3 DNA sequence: TGTGCCAGCAGCAGAGGGGGGGGGAGGGAAGAGACCCAGTACTTC. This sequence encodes CASSRGGGREETQYF. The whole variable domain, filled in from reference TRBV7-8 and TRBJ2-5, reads GAGVSQSPRYKVAKRGQDVALRCDPISGHVSLFWYQQALGQGPEFLTYFQNEAQLDKSGLPSDRFFAERPEGSVSTLKIQRTQQEDSAVYLCASSRGGGREETQYFGPGTRLLVL.

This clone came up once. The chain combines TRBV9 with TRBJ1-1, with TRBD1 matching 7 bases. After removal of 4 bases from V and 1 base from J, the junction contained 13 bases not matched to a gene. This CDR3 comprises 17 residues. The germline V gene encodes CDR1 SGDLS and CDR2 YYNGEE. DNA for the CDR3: TGTGCCAGCAGCTCCCCCGACAGGGTAGGGGCGAACACTGAAGCTTTCTTT. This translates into CASSSPDRVGANTEAFF.

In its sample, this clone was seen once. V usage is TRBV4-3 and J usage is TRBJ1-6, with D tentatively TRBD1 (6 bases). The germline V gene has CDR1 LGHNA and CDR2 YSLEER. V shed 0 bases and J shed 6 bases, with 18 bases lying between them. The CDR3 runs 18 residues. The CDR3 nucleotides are TGCGCCAGCAGCCAAGATATCGGGCAGGGGCTGATTAATTCACCCCTCCACTTT. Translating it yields CASSQDIGQGLINSPLHF.

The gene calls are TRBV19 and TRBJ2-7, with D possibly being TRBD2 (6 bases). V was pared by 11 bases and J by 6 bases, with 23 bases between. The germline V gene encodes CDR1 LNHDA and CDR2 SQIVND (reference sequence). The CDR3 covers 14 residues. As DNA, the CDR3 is TGTGCCTACCCGGAGGGCAGCGCCCTCTGCGAGCAGTACTTC. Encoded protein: CAYPEGSALCEQYF.

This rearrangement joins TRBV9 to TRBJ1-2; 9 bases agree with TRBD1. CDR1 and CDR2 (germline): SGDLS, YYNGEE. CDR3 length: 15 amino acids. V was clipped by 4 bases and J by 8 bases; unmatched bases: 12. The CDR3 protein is CASSSRTGDMWGYTF. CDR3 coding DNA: TGTGCCAGCAGCTCGCGGACAGGGGATATGTGGGGCTACACCTTC.

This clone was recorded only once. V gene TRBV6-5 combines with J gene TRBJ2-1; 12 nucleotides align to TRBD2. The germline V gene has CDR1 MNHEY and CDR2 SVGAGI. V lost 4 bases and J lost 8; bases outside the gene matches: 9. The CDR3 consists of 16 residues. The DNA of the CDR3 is TGTGCCAGCAGTTCCCTCTCTAGCGGGAGGGCCTATGAGCAGTTCTTC. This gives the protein CASSSLSSGRAYEQFF.

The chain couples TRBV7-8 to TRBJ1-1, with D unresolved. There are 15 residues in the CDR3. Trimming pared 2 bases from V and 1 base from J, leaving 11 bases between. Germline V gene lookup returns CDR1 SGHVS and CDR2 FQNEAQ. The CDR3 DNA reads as TGTGCCAGCAGCTTAACTCATGGAGCGAACACTGAAGCTTTCTTT. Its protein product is CASSLTHGANTEAFF. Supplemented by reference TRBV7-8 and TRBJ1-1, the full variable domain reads GAGVSQSPRYKVAKRGQDVALRCDPISGHVSLFWYQQALGQGPEFLTYFQNEAQLDKSGLPSDRFFAERPEGSVSTLKIQRTQQEDSAVYLCASSLTHGANTEAFFGQGTRLTVV.

In nucleotides, the CDR3 is TGTGCCAGCAGTGAAGTGATTGGGCAATCACATCAGCCCCAGCATTTT. Its protein is CASSEVIGQSHQPQHF. The chain joins TRBV6-1 to TRBJ1-5; D is unclear. Germline-derived CDR1 and CDR2 are MNHNS and SASEGT. V was cut by 1 base and J by 5 bases, with 15 bases left in between. This CDR3 is built from 16 residues.

The CDR3 DNA reads TGCGCCAGCAGTCGACAGGCGCGCTATGGCTACACCTTC. This gives the protein CASSRQARYGYTF. This chain links TRBV4-3 with TRBJ1-2; D is perhaps TRBD1 (6 bases). Per germline, CDR1 LGHNA and CDR2 YSLEER. The CDR3 is made up of 13 amino acids. Trimming pared 6 bases from V and 4 bases from J, leaving 12 bases between.

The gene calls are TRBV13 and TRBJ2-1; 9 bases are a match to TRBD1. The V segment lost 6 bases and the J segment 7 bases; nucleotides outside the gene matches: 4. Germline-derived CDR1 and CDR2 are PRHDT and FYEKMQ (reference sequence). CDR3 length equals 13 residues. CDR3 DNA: TGTGCCAGCAGGGACAGGGGAAAAAATGAGCAGTTCTTC. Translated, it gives CASRDRGKNEQFF. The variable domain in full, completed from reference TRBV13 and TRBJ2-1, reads AAGVIQSPRHLIKEKRETATLKCYPIPRHDTVYWYQQGPGQDPQFLISFYEKMQSDKGSIPDRFSAQQFSDYHSELNMSSLELGDSALYFCASRDRGKNEQFFGPGTRLTVL.

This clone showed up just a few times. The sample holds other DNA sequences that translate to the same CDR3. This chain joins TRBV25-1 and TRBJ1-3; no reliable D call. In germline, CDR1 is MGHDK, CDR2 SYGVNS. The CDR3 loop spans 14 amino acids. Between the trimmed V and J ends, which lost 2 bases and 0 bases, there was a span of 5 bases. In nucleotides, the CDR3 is TGTGCCAGCAGTGAAGAGCGCTCTGGAAACACCATATATTTT. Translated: CASSEERSGNTIYF.

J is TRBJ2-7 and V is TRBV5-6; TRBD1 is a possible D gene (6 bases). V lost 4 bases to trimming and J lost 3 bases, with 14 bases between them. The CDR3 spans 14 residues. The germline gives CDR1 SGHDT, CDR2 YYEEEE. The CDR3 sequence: CASSATGNIYEQYF. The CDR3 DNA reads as TGTGCCAGCAGCGCTACAGGGAACATCTACGAGCAGTACTTC. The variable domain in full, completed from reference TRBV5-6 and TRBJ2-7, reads DAGVTQSPTHLIKTRGQQVTLRCSPKSGHDTVSWYQQALGQGPQFIFQYYEEEERQRGNFPDRFSGHQFPNYSSELNVNALLLGDSALYLCASSATGNIYEQYFGPGTRLTVT.

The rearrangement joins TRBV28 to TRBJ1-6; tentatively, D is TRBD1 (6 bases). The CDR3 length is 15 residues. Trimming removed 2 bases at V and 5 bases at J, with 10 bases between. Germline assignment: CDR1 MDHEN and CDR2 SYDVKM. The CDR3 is CASSLRQAHNSPLHF. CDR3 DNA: TGTGCCAGCAGTTTAAGACAGGCCCATAATTCACCCCTCCACTTT. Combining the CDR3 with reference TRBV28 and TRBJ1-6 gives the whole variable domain DVKVTQSSRYLVKRTGEKVFLECVQDMDHENMFWYRQDPGLGLRLIYFSYDVKMKEKGDIPEGYSVSREKKERFSLILESASTNQTSMYLCASSLRQAHNSPLHFGNGTRLTVT.

The CDR3 protein is CAWSVTRAGELFF. The CDR3 DNA reads TGTGCCTGGAGTGTAACTAGGGCCGGGGAGCTGTTTTTT. The chain has TRBV30 and TRBJ2-2, with a tentative D call TRBD2 (5 bases). Trimming cost V 0 bases and J 6 bases, with 8 bases left between them. Germline V lookup: CDR1 GTSNPN, CDR2 SVGIG (reference sequence). The CDR3 runs to 13 residues.

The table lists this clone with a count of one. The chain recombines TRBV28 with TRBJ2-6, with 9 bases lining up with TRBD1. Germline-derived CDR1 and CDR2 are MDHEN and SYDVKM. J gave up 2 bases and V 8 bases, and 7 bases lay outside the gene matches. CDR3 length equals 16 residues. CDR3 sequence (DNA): TGTGCCAGCGTCCCGGGACAGGGAACTGGGGCCAACGTCCTGACTTTC. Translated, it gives CASVPGQGTGANVLTF.